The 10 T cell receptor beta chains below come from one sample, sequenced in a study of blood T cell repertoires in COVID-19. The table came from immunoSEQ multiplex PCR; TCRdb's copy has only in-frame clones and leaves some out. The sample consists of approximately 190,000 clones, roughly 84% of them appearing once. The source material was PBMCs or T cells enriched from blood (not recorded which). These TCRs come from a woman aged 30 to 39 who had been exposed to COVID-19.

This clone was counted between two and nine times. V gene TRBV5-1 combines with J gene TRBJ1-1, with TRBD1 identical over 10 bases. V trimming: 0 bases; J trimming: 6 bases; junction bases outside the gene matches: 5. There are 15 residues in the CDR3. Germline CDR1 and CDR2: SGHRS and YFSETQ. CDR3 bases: TGCGCCAGCAGCTTGGGTCGGGACAGGGGTCCTGAAGCTTTCTTT. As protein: CASSLGRDRGPEAFF.

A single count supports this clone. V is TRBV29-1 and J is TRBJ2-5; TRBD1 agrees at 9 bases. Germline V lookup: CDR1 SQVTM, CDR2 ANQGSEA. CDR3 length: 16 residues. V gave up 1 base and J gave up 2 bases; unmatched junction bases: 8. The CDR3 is CSVEGLGTGYQETQYF. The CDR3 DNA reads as TGCAGCGTTGAAGGGTTAGGGACAGGGTATCAAGAGACCCAGTACTTC.

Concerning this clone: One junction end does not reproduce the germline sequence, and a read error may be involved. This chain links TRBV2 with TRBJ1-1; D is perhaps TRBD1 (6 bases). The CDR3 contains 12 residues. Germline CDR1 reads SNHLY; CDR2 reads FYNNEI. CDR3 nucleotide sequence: TGTACCAGCAGTCAGACAGGCACTGAAGCTTTCTTT. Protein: CTSSQTGTEAFF.

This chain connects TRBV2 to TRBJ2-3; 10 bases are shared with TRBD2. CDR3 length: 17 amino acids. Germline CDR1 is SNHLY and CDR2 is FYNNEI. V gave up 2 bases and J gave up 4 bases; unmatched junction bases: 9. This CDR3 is CASSELSGTSVPDTQYF. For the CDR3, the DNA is TGTGCCAGCAGTGAACTATCCGGGACTAGCGTCCCAGATACGCAGTATTTT.

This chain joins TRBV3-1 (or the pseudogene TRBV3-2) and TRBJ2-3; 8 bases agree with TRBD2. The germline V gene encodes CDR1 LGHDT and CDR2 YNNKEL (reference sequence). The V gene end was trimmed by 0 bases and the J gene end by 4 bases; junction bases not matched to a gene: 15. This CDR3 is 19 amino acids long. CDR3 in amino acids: CASSQDGSGGRRGADTQYF. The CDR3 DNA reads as TGTGCCAGCAGCCAAGACGGGAGCGGGGGCCGTCGGGGGGCAGATACGCAGTATTTT.

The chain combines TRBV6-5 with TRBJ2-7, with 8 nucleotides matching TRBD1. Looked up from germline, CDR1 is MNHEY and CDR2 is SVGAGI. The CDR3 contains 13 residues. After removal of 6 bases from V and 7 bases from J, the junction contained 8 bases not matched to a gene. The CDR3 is CASSPTGAQEQYF. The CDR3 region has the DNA TGTGCCAGCAGCCCGACAGGGGCCCAGGAGCAGTACTTC.

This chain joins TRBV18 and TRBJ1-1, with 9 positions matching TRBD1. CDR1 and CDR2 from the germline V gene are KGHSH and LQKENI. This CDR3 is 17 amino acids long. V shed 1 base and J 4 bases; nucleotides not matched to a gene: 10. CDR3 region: CASSPRGLRQGGTEAFF. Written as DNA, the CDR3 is TGTGCCAGCTCACCACGGGGGCTTAGACAGGGGGGCACTGAAGCTTTCTTT.

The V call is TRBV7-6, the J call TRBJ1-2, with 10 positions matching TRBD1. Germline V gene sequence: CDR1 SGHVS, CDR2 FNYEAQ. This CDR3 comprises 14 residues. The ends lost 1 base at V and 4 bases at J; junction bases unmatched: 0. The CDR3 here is CASSLGQGAYGYTF. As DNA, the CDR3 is TGTGCCAGCAGCTTAGGACAGGGGGCCTATGGCTACACCTTC.

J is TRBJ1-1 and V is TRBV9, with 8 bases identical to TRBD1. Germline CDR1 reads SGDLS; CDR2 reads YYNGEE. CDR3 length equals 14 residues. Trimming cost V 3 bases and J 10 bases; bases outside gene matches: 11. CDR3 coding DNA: TGTGCCAGCAGCGGGGAACCCGGACAGGGAGTAGCTTTCTTT. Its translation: CASSGEPGQGVAFF.

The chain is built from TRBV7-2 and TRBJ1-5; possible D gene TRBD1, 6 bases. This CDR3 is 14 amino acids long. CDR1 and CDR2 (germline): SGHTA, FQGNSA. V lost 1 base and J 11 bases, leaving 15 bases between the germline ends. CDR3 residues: CASSLVLQGSAQHF. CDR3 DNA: TGTGCCAGCAGCTTAGTCTTACAGGGCTCGGCCCAGCATTTT.